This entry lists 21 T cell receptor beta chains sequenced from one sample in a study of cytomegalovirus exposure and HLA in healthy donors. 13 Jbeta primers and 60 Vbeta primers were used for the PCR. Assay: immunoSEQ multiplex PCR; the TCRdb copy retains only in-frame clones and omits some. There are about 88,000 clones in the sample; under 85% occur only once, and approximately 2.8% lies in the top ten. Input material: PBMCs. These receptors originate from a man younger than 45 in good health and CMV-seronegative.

The CDR3 region is CASTGGDRGIYGYTF. The CDR3 nucleotides are TGTGCCAGCACCGGAGGGGACAGGGGTATCTATGGCTACACCTTC. The chain recombines TRBV6-6 with TRBJ1-2; TRBD1 agrees at 10 bases. CDR1 and CDR2 from the germline V gene are MNHNY and SVGAGI (reference sequence). The length of the CDR3 is 15 residues. V gave up 7 bases and J gave up 4 bases; unmatched junction bases: 9.

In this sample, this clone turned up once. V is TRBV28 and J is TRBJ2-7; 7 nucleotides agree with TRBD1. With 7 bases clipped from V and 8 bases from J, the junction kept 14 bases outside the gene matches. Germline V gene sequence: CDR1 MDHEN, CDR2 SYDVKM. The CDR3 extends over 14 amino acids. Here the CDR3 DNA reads TGTGCCAGCACCTCGGGACAGAGAGAGGGAAAGCAGTACTTC. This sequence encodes CASTSGQREGKQYF.

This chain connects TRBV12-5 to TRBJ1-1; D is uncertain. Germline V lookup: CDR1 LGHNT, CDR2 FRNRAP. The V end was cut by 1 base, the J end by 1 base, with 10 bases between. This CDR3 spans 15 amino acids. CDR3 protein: CASGLAGYKNTEAFF. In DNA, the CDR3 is TGTGCTAGTGGTTTGGCAGGATACAAGAACACTGAAGCTTTCTTT.

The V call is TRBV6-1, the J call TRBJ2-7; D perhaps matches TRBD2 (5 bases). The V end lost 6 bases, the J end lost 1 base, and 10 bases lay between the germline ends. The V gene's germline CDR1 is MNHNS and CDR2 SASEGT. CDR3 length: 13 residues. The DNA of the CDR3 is TGTGCCAGCAGGTGGAGCGGTTCCTACGAGCAGTACTTC. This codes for CASRWSGSYEQYF.

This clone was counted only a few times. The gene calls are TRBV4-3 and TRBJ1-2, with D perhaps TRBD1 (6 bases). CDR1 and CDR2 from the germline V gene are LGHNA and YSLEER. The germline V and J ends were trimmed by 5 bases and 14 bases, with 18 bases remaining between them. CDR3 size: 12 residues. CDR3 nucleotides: TGCGCCAGCAGCGTACAGGGTTCTCAGAGGACCTTC. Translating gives CASSVQGSQRTF.

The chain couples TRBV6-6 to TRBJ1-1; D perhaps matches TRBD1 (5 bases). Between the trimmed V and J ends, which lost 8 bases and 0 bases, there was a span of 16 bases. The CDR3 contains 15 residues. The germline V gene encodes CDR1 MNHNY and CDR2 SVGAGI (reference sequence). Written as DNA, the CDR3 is TGTGCCAGCGAAACGGGGGGTTACATGAACACTGAAGCTTTCTTT. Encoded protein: CASETGGYMNTEAFF.

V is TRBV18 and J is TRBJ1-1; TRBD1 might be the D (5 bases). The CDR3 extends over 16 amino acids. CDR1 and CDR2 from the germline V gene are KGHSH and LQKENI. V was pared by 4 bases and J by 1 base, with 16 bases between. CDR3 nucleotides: TGTGCCAGCTCACGAGGCCAGGGAGGAAGGAACACTGAAGCTTTCTTT. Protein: CASSRGQGGRNTEAFF.

Written as DNA, the CDR3 is TGTGCCAGCAGTCCCCCCGGGGCTGGGGCCAACGTCCTGACTTTC. Residues: CASSPPGAGANVLTF. The chain is built from TRBV6-5 and TRBJ2-6; the D gene is possibly TRBD2 (5 bases). CDR3 length: 15 amino acids. V lost 5 bases, J lost 2 bases, and 10 bases lay in between. Germline V gene sequence: CDR1 MNHEY, CDR2 SVGAGI.

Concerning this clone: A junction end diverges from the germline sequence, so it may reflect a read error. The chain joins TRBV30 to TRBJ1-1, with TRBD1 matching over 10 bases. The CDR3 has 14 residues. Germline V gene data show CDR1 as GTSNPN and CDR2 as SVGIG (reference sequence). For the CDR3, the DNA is TGTGCCTGGAGTCCGGGACAGGGGAACAGTGAAGCTCTCTTT. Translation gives CAWSPGQGNSEALF.

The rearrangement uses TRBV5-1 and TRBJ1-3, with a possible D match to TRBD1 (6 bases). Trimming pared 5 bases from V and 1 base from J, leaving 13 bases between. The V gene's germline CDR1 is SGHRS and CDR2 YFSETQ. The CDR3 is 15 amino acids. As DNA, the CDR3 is TGCGCCAGCAGGGCCGACAGGACGTCTGGAAACACCATATATTTT. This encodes CASRADRTSGNTIYF.

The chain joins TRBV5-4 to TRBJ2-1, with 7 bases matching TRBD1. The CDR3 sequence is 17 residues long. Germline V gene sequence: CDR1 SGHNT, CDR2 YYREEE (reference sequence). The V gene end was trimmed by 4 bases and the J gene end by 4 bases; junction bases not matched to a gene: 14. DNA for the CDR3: TGTGCCAGCAGCCTAAGACCACAGGGGTCCCGGTACAATGAGCAGTTCTTC. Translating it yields CASSLRPQGSRYNEQFF.

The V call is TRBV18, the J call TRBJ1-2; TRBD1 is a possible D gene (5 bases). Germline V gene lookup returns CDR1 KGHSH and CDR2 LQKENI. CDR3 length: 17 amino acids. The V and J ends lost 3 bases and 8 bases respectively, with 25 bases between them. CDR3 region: CASSPYANRWQGEGYTF. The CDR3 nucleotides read TGTGCCAGCTCACCCTACGCCAATAGGTGGCAGGGCGAAGGCTACACCTTC. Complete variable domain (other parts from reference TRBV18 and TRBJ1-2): NAGVMQNPRHLVRRRGQEARLRCSPMKGHSHVYWYRQLPEEGLKFMVYLQKENIIDESGMPKERFSAEFPKEGPSILRIQQVVRGDSAAYFCASSPYANRWQGEGYTFGSGTRLTVV.

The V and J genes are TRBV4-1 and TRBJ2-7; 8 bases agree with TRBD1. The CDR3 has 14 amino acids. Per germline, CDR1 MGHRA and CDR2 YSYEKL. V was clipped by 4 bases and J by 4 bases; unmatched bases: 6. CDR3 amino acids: CASSPGTGVYEQYF. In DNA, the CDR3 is TGCGCCAGCAGCCCCGGGACAGGAGTTTACGAGCAGTACTTC.

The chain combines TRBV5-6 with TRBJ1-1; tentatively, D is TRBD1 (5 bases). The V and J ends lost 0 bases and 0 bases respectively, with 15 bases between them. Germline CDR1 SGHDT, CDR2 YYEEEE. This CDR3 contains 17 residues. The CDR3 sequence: CASSLEGAPALNTEAFF. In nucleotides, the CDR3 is TGTGCCAGCAGCTTGGAAGGGGCCCCAGCCCTGAACACTGAAGCTTTCTTT.

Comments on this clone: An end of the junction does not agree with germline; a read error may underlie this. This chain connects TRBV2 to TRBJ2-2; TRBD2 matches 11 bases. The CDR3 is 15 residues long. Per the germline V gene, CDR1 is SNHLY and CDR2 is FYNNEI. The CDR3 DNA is TGTGCCAGGACTAGCGGGGCGCTGAACACCAGGGAGCTGTTTTTT. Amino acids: CARTSGALNTRELFF.

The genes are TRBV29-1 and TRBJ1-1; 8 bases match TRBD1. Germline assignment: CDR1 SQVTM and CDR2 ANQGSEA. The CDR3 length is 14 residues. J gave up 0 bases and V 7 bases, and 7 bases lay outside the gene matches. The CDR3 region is CSADRGPMNTEAFF. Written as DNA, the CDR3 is TGCAGCGCTGACAGGGGCCCCATGAACACTGAAGCTTTCTTT.

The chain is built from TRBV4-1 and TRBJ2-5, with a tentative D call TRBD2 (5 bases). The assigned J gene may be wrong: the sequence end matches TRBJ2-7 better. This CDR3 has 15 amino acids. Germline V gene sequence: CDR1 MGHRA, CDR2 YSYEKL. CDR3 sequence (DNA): TGCGCCAGCAGCCGGGAGCGCCCGAGCACCTACGAGCAGTACTTC. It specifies CASSRERPSTYEQYF.

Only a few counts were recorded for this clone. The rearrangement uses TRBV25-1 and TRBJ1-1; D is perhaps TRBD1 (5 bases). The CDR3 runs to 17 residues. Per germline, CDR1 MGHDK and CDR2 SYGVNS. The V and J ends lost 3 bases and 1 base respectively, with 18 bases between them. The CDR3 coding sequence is TGTGCCAGCAGTGACCTCCAGGGTTCCTTGGCGAACACTGAAGCTTTCTTT. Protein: CASSDLQGSLANTEAFF.

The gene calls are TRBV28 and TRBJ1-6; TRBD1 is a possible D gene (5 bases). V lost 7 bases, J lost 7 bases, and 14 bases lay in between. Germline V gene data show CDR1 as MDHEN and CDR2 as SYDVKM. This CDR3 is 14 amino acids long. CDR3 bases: TGTGCCAGCATGAATCGGCAGGGCAATTCACCCCTCCACTTT. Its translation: CASMNRQGNSPLHF.

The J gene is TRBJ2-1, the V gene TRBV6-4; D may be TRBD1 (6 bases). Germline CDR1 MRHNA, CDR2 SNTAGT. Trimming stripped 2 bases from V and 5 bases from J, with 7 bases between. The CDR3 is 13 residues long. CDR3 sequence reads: CASSDRDNNEQFF. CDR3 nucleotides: TGTGCCAGCAGTGACCGGGACAACAATGAGCAGTTCTTC.

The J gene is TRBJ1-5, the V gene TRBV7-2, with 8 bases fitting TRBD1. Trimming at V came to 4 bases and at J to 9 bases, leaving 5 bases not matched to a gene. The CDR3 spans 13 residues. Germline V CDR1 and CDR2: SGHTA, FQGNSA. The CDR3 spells CASSSQGAGPQHF. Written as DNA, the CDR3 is TGTGCCAGCAGCTCTCAGGGGGCCGGGCCCCAGCATTTT.